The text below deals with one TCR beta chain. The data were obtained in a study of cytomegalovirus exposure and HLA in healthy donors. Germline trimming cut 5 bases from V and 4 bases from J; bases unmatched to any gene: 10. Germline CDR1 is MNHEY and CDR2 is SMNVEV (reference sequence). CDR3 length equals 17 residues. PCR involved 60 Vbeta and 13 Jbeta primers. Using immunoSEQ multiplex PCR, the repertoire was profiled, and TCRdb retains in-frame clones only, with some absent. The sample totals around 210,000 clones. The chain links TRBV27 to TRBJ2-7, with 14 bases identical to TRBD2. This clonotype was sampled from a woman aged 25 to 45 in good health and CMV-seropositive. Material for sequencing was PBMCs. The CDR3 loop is CASSLRLAGGRGYEQYF. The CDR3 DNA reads TGTGCCAGCAGTCTTCGACTAGCGGGGGGGCGCGGGTACGAGCAGTACTTC.